This note documents a single TCR beta chain sequence. Its binding antigen is unknown. One base away there is no much larger clone; base qualities are not given. These data come from a study of shared clonotypes between healthy human individuals (TCRdb year 2020). Study-level background: A few men and a couple of women, aged 18 to 49 years, made up the cohort. For each donor, CD4 naive and CD4 memory were each given three plates, CD8 naive was given two plates, and CD8 memory was given one plate. To estimate repertoire size and how much clonotype sharing occurs between individuals, the study deeply sequenced the blood TCR repertoires of several healthy adults. Libraries were prepared and TCR repertoires were sequenced by different laboratories using diverse techniques, in order to increase sequencing depth and limit assay-specific biases. Leukapheresis yielded between about 0.94 and 10 billion PBMCs per donor. Broader findings and caveats from the paper: About 5% of naive CD4, around 3.6% of naive CD8, about 2.4% of memory CD4, and more than 0.35% of memory CD8 clonotypes were shared across several donors. Naive subsets generally had larger estimated clonotype richness than memory subsets. Pairwise subsampling indicated that sequencing depth was expected to affect the degree of clonotype sharing among donors. Because the study included only a small number of donors, the genetic and exposure-history diversity represented was limited. Rarefaction of sorted-subset datasets indicated incomplete sequencing despite the large sequencing depth. Sampling was limited to blood, and TCR repertoires in tissue likely differ from TCR repertoires in blood. Compared with non-shared clonotypes, the clonotypes found in all four sorted-subset donors had higher generation probabilities.

V is shortened by 5 bases, J by 3 bases, and the region joining them spans 6 bases. The CDR3 sequence holds 12 residues, the cysteine and phenylalanine included. Just the 36-base CDR3 DNA is kept, in frame starting at base 1. Based on the germline V gene, the CDR1 and CDR2 sequences are SGHTA and FQGNSA. Donors were healthy HIV-negative adults with no recently reported acute infections or vaccinations. Only Caucasian adults living in Nashville, Tennessee, USA were represented among the donors. CD8 memory samples consisted of magnetically selected CD45RO+ cells combined with CCR7-negative CD45RA+ effector memory (TemRA) cells. Blood was collected by leukapheresis, and PBMCs were isolated by Ficoll-Histopaque density gradient centrifugation and then cryopreserved in liquid nitrogen vapor phase. Analytical flow cytometry was used to check the purity and quantity of each magnetically sorted T cell population. Genomic DNA was isolated from each sorted fraction and quantified by UV absorbance on a Nanodrop 2000c.

Using the deep immunoSEQ assay, TCR CDR3 regions were amplified from genomic DNA by multiplex PCR. Genomic DNA extracted from each cell subset was distributed evenly over all wells of several immunoSEQ 96-well plates, and each plate served as one replicate. Each replicate PCR for sorted subsets received roughly 0.2 ug genomic DNA, equal to tens of thousands of T cell genomes. The purified libraries were quantified using a Qubit 3.0 fluorometer, sized with a Bioanalyzer 2100, and then quantified again using the KAPA Library Quantification kit. Every immunoSEQ 96-well plate was sequenced on a dedicated single-read 150-cycle Illumina NextSeq 550 flow cell. The original pipeline was this. The immunoSEQ output contained only junctional sequences without quality scores, so filtering could not match that applied to full-length reads. Sequences were annotated with PyIR, a Python wrapper for IgBLAST v1.9, using IMGT germline references to assign V/J genes and CDR3. Reads were removed for weak V/J assignments (E-value above 1e-6), missing CDR3, stop codons, out-of-frame junctions, or ambiguous translated residues. V3J clonotypes were defined as sequences sharing the same inferred V gene, J gene, and CDR3 amino acid sequence. Percentage overlap between repertoires was calculated by dividing the number of shared unique clonotypes by the size of the smaller repertoire. Three approaches were used to assess repertoire richness: RTK rarefaction, the Chao1 estimator, and Recon v2.1 estimates of unobserved clonotypes. OLGA was used to compute generation probabilities for all TCRbeta clonotypes that the gDNA method yielded from a handful of donors. In its TCRdb copy, this immuneACCESS table keeps in-frame sequences only and misses some clones. Where compared with another copy, unresolved V genes explain less than half of these, and the others have no known cause. The V and J calls and the clone size are those of that table, but D and trimming were determined from the DNA. The sample includes approximately 400,000 clones, with roughly 96% observed a single time. The ten largest clonotypes hold 0.32% of the sample.

The chain was built from TRBV7-2 and TRBJ2-3; no D segment can be confidently identified. The receptor was isolated from a young man in good health. The sequenced sample was memory CD8+ T cells sorted from blood. The cell subset or site label for this specimen denotes: CD45RO+ cells pooled with CCR7-negative TemRA cells. The CDR3: CASSPPTDTQYF. Read as DNA, the sequence is TGTGCCAGCAGCCCGCCGACAGATACGCAGTATTTT.